These 24 T cell receptor beta chains were all obtained from the same sample, sequenced in a study of OX40 agonist ivuxolimab in advanced cancers. TCRdb keeps only in-frame clones here, not all; method: immunoSEQ multiplex PCR. This repertoire shows some 70,000 clones, 91% found once; its top ten account for about 0.33%. The sample in question was CD4+ or CD8+ T cells sorted from blood, obtained in a trial of the OX40 agonist ivuxolimab. All receptors come from an adult with an advanced solid tumor such as melanoma, head and neck, liver or kidney cancer.

This clone was detected only a few times. The chain combines TRBV11-2 with TRBJ2-7; D perhaps matches TRBD2 (6 bases). The CDR3 contains 13 residues. CDR1 SGHAT and CDR2 FQNNGV come from the germline V gene. V was trimmed by 5 bases and J by 9 bases, leaving 17 bases between them. This CDR3 reads CASSHLTGSGQYF. The CDR3 DNA sequence: TGTGCCAGCAGCCATTTAACCGGGAGCGGGCAGTACTTC.

This rearrangement joins TRBV7-3 to TRBJ2-2; 12 bases line up with TRBD2. This CDR3 contains 16 residues. V dropped 1 base and J dropped 8; count of bases not matched to a gene: 5. Germline lookup yields CDR1 SGHTA and CDR2 FQGTGA. The DNA of the CDR3 is TGTGCCAGCAGCTTAAATCTAGCGGGAGGGCGAGGGGAGCTGTTTTTT. Protein sequence: CASSLNLAGGRGELFF.

CDR3 sequence reads: CASLAGGQGTDTQYF. CDR3 in DNA: TGTGCCAGTCTAGCGGGAGGACAGGGCACAGATACGCAGTATTTT. This sequence joins TRBV19 and TRBJ2-3, with 11 bases identical to TRBD2. The CDR3 covers 15 residues. Germline assignment: CDR1 LNHDA and CDR2 SQIVND (reference sequence). The trim removed 8 bases at V and 1 base at J, leaving 5 bases unmatched. The complete variable domain, with remaining parts taken from reference TRBV19 and TRBJ2-3, reads DGGITQSPKYLFRKEGQNVTLSCEQNLNHDAMYWYRQDPGQGLRLIYYSQIVNDFQKGDIAEGYSVSREKKESFPLTVTSAQKNPTAFYLCASLAGGQGTDTQYFGPGTRLTVL.

The CDR3 spells CASSVDANTEAFF. In DNA form, the CDR3 reads TGTGCCAGCAGCGTAGATGCCAACACTGAAGCTTTCTTT. V gene TRBV9 combines with J gene TRBJ1-1, with D unclear. The V end was cut by 0 bases, the J end by 2 bases, with 5 bases between. The CDR3 consists of 13 residues. CDR1 and CDR2 (germline): SGDLS, YYNGEE.

The CDR3 DNA is TGTGCCAGCAGCGCCCCTGGGGGACAGCGGAATTCACCCCTCCACTTT. The encoded protein is CASSAPGGQRNSPLHF. The chain recombines TRBV5-4 with TRBJ1-6; 7 bases are a match to TRBD1. V lost 4 bases and J lost 7; bases outside the gene matches: 11. The germline V gene encodes CDR1 SGHNT and CDR2 YYREEE (reference sequence). This CDR3 is built from 16 residues.

This chain joins TRBV5-6 and TRBJ1-4; TRBD1 matches 8 bases. There are 15 residues in the CDR3. After removal of 3 bases from V and 8 bases from J, the junction contained 9 bases not matched to a gene. Germline loops: CDR1 SGHDT, CDR2 YYEEEE. CDR3 nucleotide sequence: TGTGCCAGCAGCTCTCCGACAGGGGAAGGAGAAAAACTGTTTTTT. As protein: CASSSPTGEGEKLFF.

The gene calls are TRBV5-6 and TRBJ2-3; TRBD2 agrees at 11 bases. Germline lookup yields CDR1 SGHDT and CDR2 YYEEEE. Trimming took 4 bases from V and 0 from J; bases not matched to a gene: 1. The CDR3 totals 15 residues. The CDR3 spells CASSRTSGSTDTQYF. The CDR3 DNA reads as TGTGCCAGCAGCCGGACTAGCGGGAGCACAGATACGCAGTATTTT. Full variable domain (outside the CDR3, taken from reference TRBV5-6 and TRBJ2-3): DAGVTQSPTHLIKTRGQQVTLRCSPKSGHDTVSWYQQALGQGPQFIFQYYEEEERQRGNFPDRFSGHQFPNYSSELNVNALLLGDSALYLCASSRTSGSTDTQYFGPGTRLTVL.

J is TRBJ1-1 and V is TRBV19, with D tentatively TRBD1 (6 bases). Trimming shortened V by 3 bases and J by 4 bases, and 9 bases separated the two germline ends. The CDR3 runs to 13 residues. Germline V gene data show CDR1 as LNHDA and CDR2 as SQIVND (reference sequence). The CDR3 DNA reads TGTGCCAGTAGTATGGCCAGGGGCACTGAAGCTTTCTTT. Translated, it gives CASSMARGTEAFF.

The J gene is TRBJ2-7, the V gene TRBV9; TRBD1 might be the D (6 bases). The length of the CDR3 is 14 residues. Germline V gene sequence: CDR1 SGDLS, CDR2 YYNGEE. Trimming pared 0 bases from V and 5 bases from J, leaving 12 bases between. The CDR3 DNA reads as TGTGCCAGCAGCGTAGGCCAGGGGTTCGACGAGCAGTACTTC. Protein: CASSVGQGFDEQYF.

The chain is built from TRBV6-4 and TRBJ1-5; D is perhaps TRBD1 (5 bases). Germline assignment: CDR1 MRHNA and CDR2 SNTAGT. V was trimmed by 0 bases and J by 6 bases, leaving 9 bases between them. This CDR3 is 14 amino acids long. In DNA, the CDR3 is TGTGCCAGCAGTGACTCGGGGACGGGTCAGCCCCAGCATTTT. Protein sequence: CASSDSGTGQPQHF.

J is TRBJ2-1 and V is TRBV19, with 13 bases lining up with TRBD2. The length of the CDR3 is 16 residues. J lost 4 bases, V lost 5 bases, and 5 bases had no gene match. Germline CDR1 reads LNHDA; CDR2 reads SQIVND (reference sequence). The CDR3 sequence: CASSLRGLAGYNEQFF. The CDR3, as DNA: TGTGCCAGTAGTCTCCGGGGACTAGCGGGGTACAATGAGCAGTTCTTC.

This rearrangement joins TRBV4-1 to TRBJ2-1; the match to TRBD1 covers 9 bases. Trimming at V came to 0 bases and at J to 5 bases, leaving 5 bases not matched to a gene. The length of the CDR3 is 16 residues. CDR1 and CDR2 (germline): MGHRA, YSYEKL. CDR3 in DNA: TGCGCCAGCAGCCAAGATCTATGGACAGGGGACAATGAGCAGTTCTTC. This encodes CASSQDLWTGDNEQFF.

V and J are TRBV7-9 and TRBJ1-1; D unresolved. Per the germline V gene, CDR1 is SEHNR and CDR2 is FQNEAQ (reference sequence). This CDR3 spans 14 amino acids. Between the trimmed V and J ends, which lost 2 bases and 4 bases, there was a span of 11 bases. The CDR3 region is CASSLPTDPTEAFF. As DNA, the CDR3 is TGTGCCAGCAGCTTACCCACAGATCCCACTGAAGCTTTCTTT.

V usage is TRBV20-1 and J usage is TRBJ1-2; D is ambiguous. Germline V gene sequence: CDR1 DFQATT, CDR2 SNEGSKA (reference sequence). The CDR3 runs to 11 residues. V lost 0 bases and J lost 5, with 4 bases in between. The CDR3 sequence: CSARDTYGYTF. The CDR3 DNA reads TGCAGTGCTAGAGACACGTATGGCTACACCTTC.

The V gene is TRBV4-2, the J gene TRBJ2-7, with D possibly matching TRBD2 (6 bases). The CDR3 is made up of 18 amino acids. Germline lookup yields CDR1 LGHNA and CDR2 YNFKEQ. Between the trimmed V and J ends, which lost 0 bases and 2 bases, there was a span of 20 bases. CDR3 sequence: CASSQDSPAGISTYEQYF. CDR3 nucleotides: TGTGCCAGCAGCCAAGATTCCCCCGCGGGGATCTCCACCTACGAGCAGTACTTC.

The chain recombines TRBV10-3 with TRBJ2-3, with D unclear. This CDR3 spans 13 amino acids. Germline assignment: CDR1 ENHRY and CDR2 SYGVKD. Trimming took 2 bases from V and 2 from J, leaving 5 bases between them. CDR3 in amino acids: CAISEGSTDTQYF. CDR3 DNA: TGTGCCATCAGTGAGGGATCCACAGATACGCAGTATTTT.

The chain combines TRBV7-6 with TRBJ2-1; 11 bases match TRBD2. Trimming at V came to 6 bases and at J to 5 bases, leaving 18 bases not matched to a gene. This CDR3 spans 19 amino acids. From germline, CDR1 is SGHVS and CDR2 FNYEAQ. CDR3 residues: CASSLANPGTSGANNEQFF. The CDR3 DNA follows: TGTGCCAGCAGTCTCGCTAATCCTGGGACTAGCGGAGCCAACAATGAGCAGTTCTTC.

The CDR3 here is CAWTPGVGQFF. The CDR3 DNA sequence: TGTGCCTGGACCCCCGGGGTTGGGCAGTTCTTC. V usage is TRBV30 and J usage is TRBJ2-1; D may be TRBD2 (5 bases). V was trimmed by 4 bases and J by 12 bases, leaving 13 bases between them. In germline, CDR1 is GTSNPN, CDR2 SVGIG (reference sequence). The CDR3 spans 11 residues.

This clone occurred once. The chain employs TRBV25-1 and TRBJ1-1; possible D gene TRBD1, 5 bases. Trimming removed 2 bases at V and 6 bases at J, with 10 bases between. Germline-derived CDR1 and CDR2 are MGHDK and SYGVNS. The CDR3 sequence is 13 residues long. CDR3 protein: CASSEQGRAEAFF. DNA of the CDR3: TGTGCCAGCAGTGAACAGGGACGCGCTGAAGCTTTCTTT.

This sequence joins TRBV11-2 and TRBJ2-1; maybe TRBD2 (5 bases). CDR3 length: 13 amino acids. V was cut by 2 bases and J by 6 bases, with 8 bases left in between. In germline, CDR1 is SGHAT, CDR2 FQNNGV. The CDR3 DNA reads TGTGCCAGCAGCTTATTTCGGGGCAATGAGCAGTTCTTC. The encoded protein is CASSLFRGNEQFF.

The J gene is TRBJ2-3, the V gene TRBV2; TRBD2 matches 14 bases. V shed 6 bases and J 0 bases; nucleotides not matched to a gene: 5. The CDR3 extends over 17 amino acids. The germline V gene encodes CDR1 SNHLY and CDR2 FYNNEI. DNA of the CDR3: TGTGCCAGCAGCATGACTAGCGGGAGGGGGAGCACAGATACGCAGTATTTT. Its translation: CASSMTSGRGSTDTQYF.

This clone was counted a single time. The V gene is TRBV9, the J gene TRBJ2-3, with TRBD2 identical over 7 bases. The CDR3 length is 15 residues. Germline trimming cut 3 bases from V and 5 bases from J; bases unmatched to any gene: 9. Germline assignment: CDR1 SGDLS and CDR2 YYNGEE. The chain's CDR3 is CASSARTRDGDTQYF. As DNA, the CDR3 is TGTGCCAGCAGCGCCCGGACTAGGGATGGAGATACGCAGTATTTT.

The chain employs TRBV5-1 and TRBJ2-5; D tentatively reads TRBD1 or TRBD2 (5 bases each). V shed 0 bases and J shed 4 bases, with 10 bases lying between them. The CDR3 extends over 14 amino acids. From germline, CDR1 is SGHRS and CDR2 YFSETQ. In DNA, the CDR3 is TGCGCCAGCAGCTTGGCCGAGGGGCGAGAGACCCAGTACTTC. This codes for CASSLAEGRETQYF.

In the case of this clone: One end of the junction is discordant with germline, which a read error may explain. This rearrangement joins TRBV7-7 to TRBJ2-1; 13 bases fit TRBD2. The germline CDR1 and CDR2 sequences are SSHAT and FNYEAQ (reference sequence). The CDR3 runs 17 residues. CDR3 in DNA: TGTGCTAGCAGCCTAGGACTAGCGGGGGACTCCTACAATGAGCAGTTCTTC. This gives the protein CASSLGLAGDSYNEQFF.